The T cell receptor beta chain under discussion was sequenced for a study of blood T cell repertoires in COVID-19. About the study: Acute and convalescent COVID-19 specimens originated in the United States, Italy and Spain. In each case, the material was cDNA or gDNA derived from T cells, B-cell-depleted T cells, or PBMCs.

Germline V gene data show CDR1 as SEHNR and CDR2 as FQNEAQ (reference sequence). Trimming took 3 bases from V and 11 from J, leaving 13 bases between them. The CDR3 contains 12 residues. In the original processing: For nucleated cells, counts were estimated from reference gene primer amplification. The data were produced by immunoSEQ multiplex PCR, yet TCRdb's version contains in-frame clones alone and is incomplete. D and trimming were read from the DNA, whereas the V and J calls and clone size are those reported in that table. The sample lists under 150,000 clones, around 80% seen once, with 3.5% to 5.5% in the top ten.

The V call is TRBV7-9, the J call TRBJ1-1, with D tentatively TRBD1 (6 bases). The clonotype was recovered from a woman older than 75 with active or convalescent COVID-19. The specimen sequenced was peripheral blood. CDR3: CASSLAQGTAFF. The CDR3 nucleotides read TGTGCCAGCAGCTTGGCACAGGGAACGGCTTTCTTT.